These T cell receptor beta chains were read from a single sample in a study of chemoradiotherapy in HPV16-positive cancers. This table comes from immunoSEQ multiplex PCR, and its TCRdb copy is limited to in-frame clones, with some not included. The sample yields roughly 34,000 clones, about 86% seen once. The sequencing used blood, collected from a patient who underwent chemoradiotherapy. These receptors all come from a human donor with HPV-associated anogenital cancer. Both conserved end residues are part of each CDR3. The D gene is left open where the match is weak. Clone size is given for some rows only: seen once, a few or many times, or a class if the clone is expanded.

v_gene	d_gene	j_gene	abundance	CDR3nt	CDR3aa
TRBV19	.	TRBJ1-5	.	TGTGCCAGTAGGGTGGCAGACATTAGCAATCAGCCCCAGCATTTT	CASRVADISNQPQHF
TRBV7-8	TRBD1	TRBJ1-5	.	TGTGCCAGCAGCGCGGGACAGGGGGCCTATCAGCCCCAGCATTTT	CASSAGQGAYQPQHF
TRBV7-2	TRBD2	TRBJ2-1	.	TGTGCCAGCAGCTTAGCGCCCCCAACGAGCGGGGGTTACAATGAGCAGTTCTTC	CASSLAPPTSGGYNEQFF
TRBV28	.	TRBJ2-7	.	TGTGCCAGCACCCTCGACGGAAGCTACGAGCAGTACTTC	CASTLDGSYEQYF
TRBV5-1	TRBD1	TRBJ2-3	.	TGCGCCAGCAGGCCGGGACAGGGGGAATATACGCAGTATTTT	CASRPGQGEYTQYF
TRBV9	.	TRBJ1-1	.	TGTGCCAGCAGCGTAGACAAAGACACTGAAGCTTTCTTT	CASSVDKDTEAFF
TRBV14	.	TRBJ2-2	.	TGTGCCAGCAGCCAAAGGCAGGGGGGGCTCACCGGGGAGCTGTTTTTT	CASSQRQGGLTGELFF
TRBV5-3	TRBD1	TRBJ1-1	.	TGTGCCAGAAGCAGGGGACAGCACACTGAAGCTTTCTTT	CARSRGQHTEAFF
TRBV6-5	.	TRBJ2-5	.	TGTGCCAGCAGTCCGCATCAGCCCCATCGAGAGACCCAGTACTTC	CASSPHQPHRETQYF
TRBV7-2	.	TRBJ1-2	.	TGTGCCAGCAGCTTAGACGGACAGTATGGCTACACCTTC	CASSLDGQYGYTF
TRBV7-9	.	TRBJ1-5	.	TGTGCCAGCAGCTTACAGGGACGAGATCAGCCCCAGCATTTT	CASSLQGRDQPQHF
TRBV21-1	.	TRBJ2-3	once	TGTGCCAGCAGTTCCCCCGGGACAACCCCTTGCACAGATACGCAGTATTTT	CASSSPGTTPCTDTQYF
TRBV7-9	TRBD1	TRBJ1-2	.	TGTGCCAGCAGTTCTACCACAGGGGGCGGTGGCTACACCTTC	CASSSTTGGGGYTF
TRBV7-2	.	TRBJ1-2	.	TGTGCCAGCAGCACAAACTGGGTCACCTTC	CASSTNWVTF
TRBV29-1	TRBD1	TRBJ2-1	.	TGCAGCGTTGAAGAGGGTACAGGGGGAACACAGTTCTTC	CSVEEGTGGTQFF
TRBV27	.	TRBJ1-4	.	TGTGCCAGCAGTTTCAGGGACCGAACTAATGAAAAACTGTTTTTT	CASSFRDRTNEKLFF